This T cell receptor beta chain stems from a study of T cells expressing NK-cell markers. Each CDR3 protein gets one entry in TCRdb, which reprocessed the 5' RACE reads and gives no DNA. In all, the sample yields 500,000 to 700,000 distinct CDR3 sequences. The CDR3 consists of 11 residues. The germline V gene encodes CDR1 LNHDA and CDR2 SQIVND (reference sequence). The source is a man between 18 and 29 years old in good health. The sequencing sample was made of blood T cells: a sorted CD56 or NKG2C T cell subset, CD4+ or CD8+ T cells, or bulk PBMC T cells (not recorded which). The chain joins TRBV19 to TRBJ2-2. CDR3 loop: CASSIWEELFF.